This T cell receptor beta chain was retrieved from a study of brain T cells in children with intractable seizures. Findings of the study overall: Only CDR3 sequence similarity suggested viral specificity, without known HCMV serostatus.

V shed 5 bases and J shed 8 bases, with 8 bases lying between them. CDR3 size: 11 residues. Sequencing was performed with immunoSEQ multiplex PCR; in TCRdb, only in-frame clones are kept and a portion is missing. Of about 340,000 clones detected, 85% to 95% appear once; the ten largest clones hold 4.5% to 7%. Regarding this clone: Antigen unknown.

Time point described: blood from clinic visit 5 months post-surgery; TSC patient then seizure free. Pre-surgery treatment included at least one anti-epileptic drug. The chain uses TRBV12-3 or TRBV12-4 and TRBJ2-3; D is perhaps TRBD2 (5 bases). The TCR sequence derives from a boy under two years old with tuberous sclerosis and intractable seizures. Sequences were derived from peripheral blood, sampled approximately 5 months after surgery. The CDR3 nucleotides are TGTGCCAGCAGTCCCGAGGGTACGCAGTATTTT. It specifies CASSPEGTQYF.